This T cell receptor beta chain was sequenced for a study of cytomegalovirus exposure and HLA in healthy donors (dated by TCRdb to about 2017). Context from the whole study: According to an earlier analysis of around 600 of the donors, 150 million to 200 million T cells yielded over 100 million unique TCR beta sequences and 250 to 350 Gb of sequence data. Of the 398 genotyped donors, over 65% fell in the genetic ancestry cluster associated with self-reported Caucasian donors. Among 398 genotyped donors of the cohort, an average of approximately 200,000 unique TCR beta nucleotide sequences was sequenced per donor, of which 15% to 20% were non-productive. In a later analysis, previously published TCR beta repertoires from about 670 donors were re-analyzed and high-resolution HLA genotyping was added so that TCR occurrence patterns could be studied. In the later analysis, no new phenotypic data were used to find candidate immune exposures; instead, reliance was placed on TCR beta sequences and their occurrence across donors. HLA typing covered class I and class II loci at four-digit resolution. The number of donors typed differed by locus, with 629-630 for A, B, C, DRB1 and DQB1, around 560 for DQA1, about 610 for DPA1, and some 440 for DPB1. Donor age, sex, ethnicity and CMV serostatus were compiled together with the repertoire data. All discovery cohort repertoires had been generated on a single sequencing platform. Using immunosequencing, the study profiled T cell repertoires from 500 to 800 subjects and related those repertoires to cytomegalovirus serostatus. An early release covering roughly 640 HLA-typed donors comprised 300 to 350 gigabases of sequencing data and 85 million to 100 million unique TCR sequences. Several DR-DQ haplotypes were handled as single units for association and clustering because linkage in the cohort was strong. In an earlier analysis of 500 to 650 of the donors, high-throughput TCR beta sequencing was used to judge whether each TCR beta V gene segment behaved as functional or pseudogenic. Along with the approximately 700-subject first cohort, a separate validation cohort of over a hundred different subjects was used. A later genetic analysis used genome-wide SNP genotypes for about 60% of the 666 donors, treating that subset as a discovery cohort. The study combined high-throughput TCR immunosequencing, statistical association of individual TCRs with disease status, and machine learning to predict cytomegalovirus infection status. The study was designed to test whether signatures of past pathogen exposure could be identified by cataloging public T cell receptors.

The germline V gene sets CDR1 to SGHDN and CDR2 to FVKESK. Here V drops 1 base and J drops 5 bases, and the junction holds 11 bases not matched to any gene. The CDR3, from cysteine to phenylalanine, totals 17 residues. Only the CDR3 portion is preserved as DNA: 51 bases, with reading frame beginning at the first base. Summary of the overall study and its limitations: In vitro tests confirmed that three of the cytomegalovirus-associated TCR beta chains recognize cytomegalovirus antigens. Immune exposure information for the cohort was limited to CMV serostatus. V-gene and J-gene trimming of TCR beta chains was associated with a missense DCLRE1C variant in a later genetic analysis, and the association was replicated in an independent cohort. When HLA alleles, especially DR and DQ, strongly co-occurred, TCR associations were difficult to assign to individual alleles. In this cohort, only TCR beta chains were sequenced, and detectable features were limited by the absence of alpha or paired-chain data. In a later analysis, the rate of TCR association differed among HLA loci, with DRB1 alleles having the most associated TCRs and HLA-C alleles having the fewest. HLA typing was unavailable for some donors at each locus, so association tests used only the typed subset. A further reported finding was that TCR beta sequences accurately predicted the HLA-A and HLA-B alleles for most subjects in the first cohort. In a later analysis, most CMV-associated TCR beta chains were found to appear HLA-restricted, with HLA associations seemingly driven largely by CMV exposure. It was suggested by the authors that the approach could potentially be generalized to other disease states and immunological phenotypes. A cluster of highly shared sequence variants was judged likely to represent a technical artifact of the sequencing pipeline. Correlated functional status among segregating V segments might reflect linkage disequilibrium, but an unknown experimental factor could not be ruled out. Presence/absence analyses assumed roughly uniform sequencing depth across donors, an assumption that may not hold. A later analysis reported that several top co-occurrence clusters appeared linked to parvovirus B19, influenza, CMV and Epstein-Barr virus. A later genetic analysis reported fewer N-insertions in productive TCRs among donors in an Asian-associated ancestry cluster than the roughly 720-donor mean. In a later analysis, HLA-associated TCR beta chains showed more clonal expansion and lower generation probabilities than non-associated chains that were equally common. Because the 87-base-pair reads could not distinguish some IMGT-functional V segments, including TRBV6-2 and TRBV6-3, those segments were excluded. Because counts were too low, roughly 17 rarely observed V segments, including chromosome 9 orphons, were left out of the earlier analysis of roughly 600 of the donors. An earlier analysis of approximately 530 of the donors showed that most TCR beta V segments appeared in productive rearrangements either about 90% or about 30% of the time, which broadly matched IMGT annotations. Most TCR sequences were seen in very few donors, while some public TCRs were found in many individuals. The study gave a list of 150 to 200 TCR beta chains associated with cytomegalovirus. Specific HLA alleles were associated with some 15,000 TCR beta sequences at a false discovery rate of 0.05 in a later analysis. The classifier was reported to diagnose cytomegalovirus status with high specificity and sensitivity in both the original and validation cohorts.

The library came from the immunoSEQ multiplex PCR assay. For the multiplex PCR, a mixture combining 60 forward primers for TCR Vbeta segments and 13 reverse primers for TCR Jbeta segments was used. A multiplex PCR assay on genomic DNA amplified the CDR3 region of rearranged TCR beta genes. On the Illumina HiSeq System, the amplified TCR beta libraries were sequenced as 87-base-pair reads. As for the authors' bioinformatics: A later analysis tallied around 87 million unique TCR beta chains across the 650 to 750 repertoires, and around 12 million of those chains were shared by two or more donors. Raw reads were error-corrected and collapsed into unique sequences with a nearest-neighbor algorithm that merged closely related sequences to remove PCR and sequencing errors. Alignment of CDR3 sequences to IMGT reference sequences was used to assign V, D and J gene segments. For a sequence to be retained, a match of at least six nucleotides to both a V gene segment and a J gene segment was required. A rearrangement was called productive if the CDR3 had no stop codons and remained in frame with V and J, and every other rearrangement was called non-productive. CDR3 was defined by IMGT convention, running from the second conserved V-encoded cysteine to the conserved J-encoded phenylalanine. The earlier analysis of some 600 of the donors excluded sequences that lacked an unambiguous match to a single V gene segment. In an earlier analysis of several hundred of the donors, V segments were called functional above 56.7% productive rearrangements and were called segregating when the between-donor standard deviation exceeded 5%. A statistical classification framework was built for diagnosing cytomegalovirus status from the catalog of TCR beta chain sequences. V and J gene assignment, in a later analysis, came from comparing TCR nucleotide sequences with IMGT/GENE-DB human TR gene sequences. The TCRdist pipeline was used in a later analysis to assign CDR3 sequences and most-parsimonious VDJ recombination scenarios. In a later analysis, every TCR beta chain was defined by the combination of its CDR3 amino acid sequence and its V-gene family, and reads without a unique V-gene family were dropped. In a later analysis, around 600 highly shared, low-generation-probability nucleotide sequences were removed to address suspected cross-contamination and a sequencing artifact. In a later analysis, a clonal expansion index for each public chain was calculated from normalized within-repertoire ranks of inferred template counts. In a later analysis, generation probabilities were computed using a VDJ recombination model fitted to out-of-frame rearrangements, and the results were checked against IGoR. In a later analysis, TCR-TCR, TCR-HLA and TCR-CMV co-occurrence was scored with hypergeometric tests, and a repertoire-size bias correction was applied to TCR pairs. In a later analysis, false discovery rates were estimated by permuting HLA or CMV assignments 20 times. In a later analysis, co-occurring TCRs were grouped using DBSCAN, and TCRdist sequence similarity was added for clustering within HLA-allele-positive subsets. For co-occurrence clustering, repertoires with fewer than 30,000 or more than 120,000 public chains were excluded, along with about five repertoires with anomalous nucleotide sharing. TCRdb obtained this table from immuneACCESS and retained in-frame rearrangements with V and J assigned. These tables miss some clones; where compared with another copy, unresolved V genes account for less than half of the shortfall, and the remainder is unexplained. V and J calls and clone size follow that table, whereas D and trimming were derived from the DNA. The sample table records about 96,000 clones. The ten largest clones represent just under 3.5% of the sample.

In total, approximately 610 healthy bone marrow donors made up the cohort. At the time of sampling, every cohort member was nominally healthy, though immune exposures that went unrecorded were likely present. The donor was CMV seronegative and was included in the group of 352 seronegative cohort members. Each donor provided a peripheral blood sample, and peripheral blood mononuclear cells were used for TCR beta sequencing. The Qiagen DNeasy Blood Extraction Kit was used to extract genomic DNA from the blood cell samples. With regard to this clone: Its specific antigen is unknown.

The chain couples TRBV14 to TRBJ2-3; a stretch of 8 junction bases matches TRBD2. Sequenced sample: PBMCs. The clonotype originates from a young woman in good health and CMV-seronegative. The sequenced DNA is TGTGCCAGCAGCCAAGGCAGACTGGCGGGGGGCCGAGATACGCAGTATTTT. Translation gives CASSQGRLAGGRDTQYF.